These 24 T cell receptor beta chains originate from one sample sequenced in a study of blood T cell repertoires in COVID-19. Sequenced by immunoSEQ multiplex PCR; TCRdb stores in-frame clones only, minus some. This sample has about 30,000 clones, with 85% to 90% found just once. Sequencing was performed on peripheral blood. These TCRs come from a man older than 75 with acute or convalescent COVID-19.

CDR3 sequence reads: CAWSDRTDGGTDTQYF. CDR3 nucleotides: TGTGCCTGGAGTGACCGGACAGACGGGGGCACAGATACGCAGTATTTT. The V and J genes are TRBV30 and TRBJ2-3, with TRBD1 as a possible D gene (6 bases). The V gene lost 1 base and the J gene lost 1 base, with 15 bases spanning the gap. CDR1 GTSNPN and CDR2 SVGIG come from the germline V gene (reference sequence). This CDR3 region has 16 residues. The full variable domain, completed using reference TRBV30 and TRBJ2-3, is SQTIHQWPATLVQPVGSPLSLECTVEGTSNPNLYWYRQAAGRGLQLLFYSVGIGQISSEVPQNLSASRPQDRQFILSSKKLLLSDSGFYLCAWSDRTDGGTDTQYFGPGTRLTVL.

The V gene is TRBV5-6, the J gene TRBJ1-2; no reliable D call. V lost 0 bases, J lost 5 bases, and 14 bases lay in between. The CDR3 has 15 residues. Germline V CDR1 and CDR2: SGHDT, YYEEEE. The CDR3 nucleotides read TGTGCCAGCAGCTTGGGGAGCGCCTTATGGTATGGCTACACCTTC. It yields the protein CASSLGSALWYGYTF.

With regard to this clone: A junction boundary mismatches the germline segment, possibly from a read error. The chain employs TRBV6-1 and TRBJ1-6; TRBD1 agrees at 8 bases. In germline, CDR1 is MNHNS, CDR2 SASEGT. The CDR3 loop spans 16 amino acids. The CDR3: CASSEAQGAYNSPLHF. CDR3 in DNA: TGTGCCAGCAGCGAAGCACAGGGGGCCTATAATTCACCCCTCCACTTT.

The genes are TRBV10-1 and TRBJ1-2, with D possibly being TRBD1 (6 bases). V shed 2 bases and J shed 7 bases, with 11 bases lying between them. CDR1 WNHNN and CDR2 SYGVQD come from the germline V gene (reference sequence). The CDR3 has 13 amino acids. The CDR3 DNA follows: TGCGCCAGCAGTGAGGCACAGGGTTTTGGCTACACCTTC. Translated, it gives CASSEAQGFGYTF.

The genes are TRBV7-6 and TRBJ1-3, with D perhaps TRBD1 (5 bases). Trimming cost V 4 bases and J 2 bases, with 9 bases left between them. This CDR3 contains 14 residues. Germline lookup yields CDR1 SGHVS and CDR2 FNYEAQ. The CDR3 DNA sequence: TGTGCCAGCAGCTCACAGGCTGCTGGAAACACCATATATTTT. Its protein is CASSSQAAGNTIYF.

The rearrangement joins TRBV5-1 to TRBJ2-1; D gene ambiguous. The CDR3 runs 12 residues. Per the germline V gene, CDR1 is SGHRS and CDR2 is YFSETQ. V gave up 4 bases and J gave up 5 bases, with 7 bases separating them. CDR3 sequence: CASSLTNNEQFF. For the CDR3, the DNA is TGCGCCAGCAGCCTAACCAACAATGAGCAGTTCTTC.

J is TRBJ1-1 and V is TRBV13; D not resolved. Looked up from germline, CDR1 is PRHDT and CDR2 is FYEKMQ (reference sequence). The CDR3 is 17 residues long. V was shortened by 4 bases and J by 0 bases, with 18 bases between the two germline ends. This CDR3 reads CASSSSRGTSMNTEAFF. The CDR3 DNA follows: TGTGCCAGCAGCTCGTCCCGGGGAACCTCCATGAACACTGAAGCTTTCTTT.

This clone was detected only once. The CDR3 DNA reads as TGCGCCAGCAGTAACAGCCGGTCAGGCTCTGGGGCCAACGTCCTGACTTTC. Translating it yields CASSNSRSGSGANVLTF. V and J are TRBV10-2 and TRBJ2-6; D unresolved. V lost 5 bases and J 0 bases, leaving 14 bases between the germline ends. Germline CDR1 reads WSHSY; CDR2 reads SAAADI. CDR3 length equals 17 residues.

CDR3 sequence reads: CASSSGPARGYYGYTF. CDR3 coding DNA: TGTGCCAGCAGTTCCGGGCCAGCTCGCGGGTATTATGGCTACACCTTC. The chain carries TRBV27 and TRBJ1-2, with no clear D. Trimming took 4 bases from V and 5 from J, leaving 20 bases between them. The CDR3 contains 16 residues. The germline gives CDR1 MNHEY, CDR2 SMNVEV (reference sequence).

V gene TRBV14 combines with J gene TRBJ2-3; 9 bases match TRBD1. V dropped 1 base and J dropped 4; count of bases not matched to a gene: 0. CDR1 is SGHDN, CDR2 FVKESK, per germline. The CDR3 is made up of 14 amino acids. The CDR3 DNA is TGTGCCAGCAGCCAAGGGACAGGGGCAGATACGCAGTATTTT. Protein: CASSQGTGADTQYF.

V and J are TRBV11-2 and TRBJ1-3; D not certain. Germline-derived CDR1 and CDR2 are SGHAT and FQNNGV. V was trimmed by 1 base and J by 8 bases, leaving 9 bases between them. This CDR3 comprises 13 residues. The CDR3 loop is CASSLAGPDTIYF. Written as DNA, the CDR3 is TGTGCCAGCAGCTTAGCTGGTCCGGACACCATATATTTT.

The chain uses TRBV9 and TRBJ1-1, with TRBD1 matching over 7 bases. The CDR3 runs to 15 residues. The V and J ends lost 2 bases and 0 bases, in that order; junction bases with no gene match: 4. Germline V gives CDR1 SGDLS, CDR2 YYNGEE. CDR3 bases: TGTGCCAGCAGCGTGGGACAGACTATGAACACTGAAGCTTTCTTT. Its protein product is CASSVGQTMNTEAFF.

CDR3 in DNA: TGTGCCAGCAGCCTCAGGGGTGAAGCTTTCTTT. Its protein is CASSLRGEAFF. The chain uses TRBV3-1 (or the pseudogene TRBV3-2) and TRBJ1-1; possible D gene TRBD1, 6 bases. This CDR3 contains 11 residues. Germline V gene data show CDR1 as LGHDT and CDR2 as YNNKEL (reference sequence). Trimming removed 4 bases at V and 7 bases at J, with 7 bases between.

This clone was seen only a few times. The chain uses TRBV7-2 and TRBJ2-1; perhaps TRBD1 as D (5 bases). Germline V gene data show CDR1 as SGHTA and CDR2 as FQGNSA. The CDR3 consists of 19 residues. The V end was cut by 0 bases, the J end by 4 bases, with 22 bases between. CDR3 nucleotides: TGTGCCAGCAGCTTAGCCCCACCCCAGCAGGGCAGATCATACAATGAGCAGTTCTTC. Protein product: CASSLAPPQQGRSYNEQFF.

CDR3 DNA sequence: TGCGCCAGCAGCTTGGTTGCCAGGGGGATTTCCGGGGAGCTGTTTTTT. Its translation: CASSLVARGISGELFF. The V gene is TRBV5-1, the J gene TRBJ2-2, with 7 bases aligning to TRBD1. Germline V gives CDR1 SGHRS, CDR2 YFSETQ. This CDR3 has 16 amino acids. Losses at the gene ends were 0 bases for V and 6 bases for J; bases not matched to a gene: 8.

J is TRBJ2-7 and V is TRBV7-2; the D gene is possibly TRBD2 (5 bases). The CDR3 length is 16 residues. Germline CDR1 reads SGHTA; CDR2 reads FQGNSA. Trimming removed 0 bases from V and 0 bases from J, with 12 bases in between. As DNA, the CDR3 is TGTGCCAGCAGCTTAGCGTCCGGGGTCCGCTCCTACGAGCAGTACTTC. As protein: CASSLASGVRSYEQYF.

The rearrangement links TRBV6-1 to TRBJ1-6; no reliable D call. The CDR3 sequence is 15 residues long. Trimming shortened V by 0 bases and J by 7 bases, and 10 bases separated the two germline ends. Per germline, CDR1 MNHNS and CDR2 SASEGT. The CDR3 DNA sequence: TGTGCCAGCAGTGAAGCGCGACGGGGAAATTCACCCCTCCACTTT. It codes for CASSEARRGNSPLHF.

The V gene is TRBV6-6, the J gene TRBJ1-6, with D unresolved. Germline lookup yields CDR1 MNHNY and CDR2 SVGAGI (reference sequence). This CDR3 is built from 15 residues. V dropped 5 bases and J dropped 0 bases, with 8 bases sitting between them. DNA for the CDR3: TGTGCCAGCAGTCCGAGGAGCTCCTATAATTCACCCCTCCACTTT. Translating gives CASSPRSSYNSPLHF.

The chain links TRBV7-3 to TRBJ1-1; tentative D call: TRBD1 (5 bases). CDR3 length equals 14 residues. Between the trimmed V and J ends, which lost 1 base and 3 bases, there was a span of 9 bases. Germline-derived CDR1 and CDR2 are SGHTA and FQGTGA. The CDR3 sequence is CASSLRGEDTEAFF. Written as DNA, the CDR3 is TGTGCCAGCAGCTTAAGGGGGGAAGACACTGAAGCTTTCTTT.

The gene calls are TRBV13 and TRBJ2-2, with 8 bases aligning to TRBD2. Trimming at V came to 2 bases and at J to 5 bases, leaving 13 bases not matched to a gene. Germline-derived CDR1 and CDR2 are PRHDT and FYEKMQ (reference sequence). The CDR3 runs to 18 residues. As DNA, the CDR3 is TGTGCCAGCAGCTTACCCCGAAGGAGCGGGGGAGGGACCGGGGAGCTGTTTTTT. Protein sequence: CASSLPRRSGGGTGELFF.

The chain uses TRBV19 and TRBJ1-1; 7 nucleotides agree with TRBD1. The CDR3 is made up of 14 amino acids. Germline-derived CDR1 and CDR2 are LNHDA and SQIVND (reference sequence). Unmatched junction bases numbered 8, after V lost 6 bases and J lost 4 bases. As DNA, the CDR3 is TGTGCCAGTAGATCCCATCAGGGGGGCACTGAAGCTTTCTTT. This translates into CASRSHQGGTEAFF.

This chain links TRBV6-5 with TRBJ1-1; D gene unclear. CDR1 is MNHEY, CDR2 SVGAGI, per germline. Trimming removed 6 bases from V and 8 bases from J, with 10 bases in between. The CDR3 totals 11 residues. The CDR3 reads CASSQYYEAFF. CDR3 DNA sequence: TGTGCCAGCAGCCAGTACTACGAAGCTTTCTTT.

The chain recombines TRBV19 with TRBJ1-1; D is undetermined. Germline CDR1 and CDR2: LNHDA and SQIVND (reference sequence). The CDR3 is 15 residues long. Trimming removed 2 bases from V and 2 bases from J, with 12 bases in between. The CDR3 coding sequence is TGTGCCAGTAGTATAAATCCGAACCTAAACACTGAAGCTTTCTTT. It codes for CASSINPNLNTEAFF.

This clone is a singleton in its sample. This sequence joins TRBV6-2 or TRBV6-3 and TRBJ2-1; 8 bases are shared with TRBD2. CDR1 and CDR2 (germline): MNHEY, SVGEGT. This CDR3 has 17 amino acids. V was clipped by 6 bases and J by 0 bases; unmatched bases: 10. CDR3 residues: CASRPTGGGSSYNEQFF. The CDR3 DNA follows: TGTGCCAGCAGACCTACGGGAGGGGGGAGCTCCTACAATGAGCAGTTCTTC.